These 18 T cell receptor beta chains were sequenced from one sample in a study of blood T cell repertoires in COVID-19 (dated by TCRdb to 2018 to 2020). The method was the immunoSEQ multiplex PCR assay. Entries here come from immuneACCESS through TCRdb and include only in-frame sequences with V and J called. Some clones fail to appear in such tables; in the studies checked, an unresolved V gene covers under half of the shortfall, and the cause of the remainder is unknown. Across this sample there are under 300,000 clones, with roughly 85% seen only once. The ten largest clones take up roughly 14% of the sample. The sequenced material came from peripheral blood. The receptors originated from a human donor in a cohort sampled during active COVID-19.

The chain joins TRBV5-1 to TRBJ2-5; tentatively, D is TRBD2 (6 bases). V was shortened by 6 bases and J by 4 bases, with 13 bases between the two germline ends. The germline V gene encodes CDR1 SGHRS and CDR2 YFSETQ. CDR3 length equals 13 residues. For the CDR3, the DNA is TGCGCCAGCACGTCCGGGACTCGAGAGACCCAGTACTTC. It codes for CASTSGTRETQYF.

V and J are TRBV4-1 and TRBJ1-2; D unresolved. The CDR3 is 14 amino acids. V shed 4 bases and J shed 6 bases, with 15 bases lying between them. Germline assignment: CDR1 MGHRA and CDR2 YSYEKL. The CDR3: CASSPTPTEDGYTF. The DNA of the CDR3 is TGCGCCAGCAGCCCCACCCCCACGGAGGATGGCTACACCTTC.

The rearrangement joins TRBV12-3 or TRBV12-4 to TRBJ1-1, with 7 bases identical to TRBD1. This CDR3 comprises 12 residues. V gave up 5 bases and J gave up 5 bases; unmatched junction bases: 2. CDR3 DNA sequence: TGTGCCAGCAGTAGGGGGCGTACTGAAGCTTTCTTT. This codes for CASSRGRTEAFF.

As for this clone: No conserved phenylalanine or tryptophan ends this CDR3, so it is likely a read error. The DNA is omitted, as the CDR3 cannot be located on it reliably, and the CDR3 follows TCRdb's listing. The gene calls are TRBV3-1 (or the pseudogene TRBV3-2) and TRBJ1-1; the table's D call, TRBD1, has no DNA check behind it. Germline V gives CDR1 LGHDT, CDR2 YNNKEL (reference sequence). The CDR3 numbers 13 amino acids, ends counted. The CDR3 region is CASSPSFAQGALY.

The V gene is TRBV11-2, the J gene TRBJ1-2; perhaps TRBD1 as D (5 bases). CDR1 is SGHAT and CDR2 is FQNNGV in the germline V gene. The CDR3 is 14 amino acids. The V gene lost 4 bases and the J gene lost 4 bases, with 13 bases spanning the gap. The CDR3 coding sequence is TGTGCCAGCAGCTCAGGGATCAGCTCCTATGGCTACACCTTC. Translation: CASSSGISSYGYTF.

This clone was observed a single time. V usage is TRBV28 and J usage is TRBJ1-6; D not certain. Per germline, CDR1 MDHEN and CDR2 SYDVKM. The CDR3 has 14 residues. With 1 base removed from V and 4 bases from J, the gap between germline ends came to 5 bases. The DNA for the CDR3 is TGTGCCAGCAGTTTATCGGGGTATAATTCACCCCTCCACTTT. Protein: CASSLSGYNSPLHF.

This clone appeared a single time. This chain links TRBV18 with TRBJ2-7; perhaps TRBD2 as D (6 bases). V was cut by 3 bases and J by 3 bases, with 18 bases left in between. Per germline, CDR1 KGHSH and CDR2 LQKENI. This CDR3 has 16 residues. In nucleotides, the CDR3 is TGTGCCAGCTCACCTCCGGGACTCCATTCCCGCTACGAGCAGTACTTC. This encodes CASSPPGLHSRYEQYF.

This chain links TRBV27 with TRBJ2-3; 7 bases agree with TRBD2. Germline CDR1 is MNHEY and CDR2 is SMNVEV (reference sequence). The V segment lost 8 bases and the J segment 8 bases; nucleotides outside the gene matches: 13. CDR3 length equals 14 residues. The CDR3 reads CASSLAGSGGTQYF. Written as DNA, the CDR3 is TGTGCCAGCTCACTAGCTGGATCGGGGGGTACGCAGTATTTT.

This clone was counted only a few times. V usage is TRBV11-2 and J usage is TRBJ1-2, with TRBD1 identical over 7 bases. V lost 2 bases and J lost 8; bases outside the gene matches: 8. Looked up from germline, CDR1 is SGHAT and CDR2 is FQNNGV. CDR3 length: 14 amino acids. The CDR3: CASSLWDSQWGYTF. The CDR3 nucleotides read TGTGCCAGCAGCTTATGGGACAGTCAATGGGGCTACACCTTC. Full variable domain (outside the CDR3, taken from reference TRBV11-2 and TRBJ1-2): EAGVAQSPRYKIIEKRQSVAFWCNPISGHATLYWYQQILGQGPKLLIQFQNNGVVDDSQLPKDRFSAERLKGVDSTLKIQPAKLEDSAVYLCASSLWDSQWGYTFGSGTRLTVV.

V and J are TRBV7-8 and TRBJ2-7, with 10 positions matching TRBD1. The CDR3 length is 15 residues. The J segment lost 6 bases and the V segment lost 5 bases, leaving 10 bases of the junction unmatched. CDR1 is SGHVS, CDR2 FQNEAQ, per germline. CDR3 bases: TGTGCCAGCAGCCCAACCGGGACAGGGGCTCTCGAGCAGTACTTC. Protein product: CASSPTGTGALEQYF.

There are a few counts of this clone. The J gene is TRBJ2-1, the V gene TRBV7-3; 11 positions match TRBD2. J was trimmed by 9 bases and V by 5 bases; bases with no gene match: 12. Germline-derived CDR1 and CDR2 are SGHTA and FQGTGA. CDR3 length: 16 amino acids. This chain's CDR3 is CASSLLAGGPLGEQFF. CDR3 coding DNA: TGTGCCAGCAGCCTCTTAGCGGGAGGGCCTTTGGGTGAGCAGTTCTTC. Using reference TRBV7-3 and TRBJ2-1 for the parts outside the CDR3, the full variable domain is GAGVSQTPSNKVTEKGKYVELRCDPISGHTALYWYRQSLGQGPEFLIYFQGTGAADDSGLPNDRFFAVRPEGSVSTLKIQRTERGDSAVYLCASSLLAGGPLGEQFFGPGTRLTVL.

Here the CDR3 DNA reads TGTGCCACCAGCGGAGGGACAGGATTCTCTGGGGCCAACGTCCTGACTTTC. Its translation is CATSGGTGFSGANVLTF. The chain employs TRBV15 and TRBJ2-6; 8 nucleotides match TRBD1. J gave up 0 bases and V 5 bases, and 6 bases lay outside the gene matches. Germline CDR1 LNHNV, CDR2 YYDKDF (reference sequence). The CDR3 length is 17 residues.

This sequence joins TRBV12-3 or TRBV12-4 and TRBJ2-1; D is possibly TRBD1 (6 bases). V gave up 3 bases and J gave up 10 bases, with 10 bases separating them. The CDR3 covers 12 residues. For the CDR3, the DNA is TGTGCCAGCAGTTTCTCCGGGACAGAGCAGTTCTTC. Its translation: CASSFSGTEQFF.

The CDR3 is CATGPYNAQHF. For the CDR3, the DNA is TGTGCCACCGGGCCCTACAACGCCCAGCATTTT. V and J are TRBV15 and TRBJ1-5; D remains unclear. The germline CDR1 and CDR2 sequences are LNHNV and YYDKDF (reference sequence). Deletions cut 8 bases from V and 11 bases from J, with 13 bases between. CDR3 size: 11 residues.

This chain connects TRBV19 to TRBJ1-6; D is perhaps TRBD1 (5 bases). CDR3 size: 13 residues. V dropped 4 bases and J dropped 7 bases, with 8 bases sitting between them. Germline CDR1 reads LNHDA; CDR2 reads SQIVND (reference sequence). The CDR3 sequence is CASSKEGNSPLHF. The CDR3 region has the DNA TGTGCCAGTAGTAAGGAGGGGAATTCACCCCTCCACTTT.

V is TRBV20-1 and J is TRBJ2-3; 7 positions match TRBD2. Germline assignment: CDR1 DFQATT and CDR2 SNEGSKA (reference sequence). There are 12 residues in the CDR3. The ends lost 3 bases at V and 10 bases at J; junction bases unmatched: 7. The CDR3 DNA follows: TGCAGTGCTAGTGGGAGTCTAGCGGCGCAGTATTTT. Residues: CSASGSLAAQYF.

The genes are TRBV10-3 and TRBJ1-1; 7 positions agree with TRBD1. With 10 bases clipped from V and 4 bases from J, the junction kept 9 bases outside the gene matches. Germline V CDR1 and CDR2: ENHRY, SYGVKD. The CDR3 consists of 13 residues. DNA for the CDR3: TGTGCCAGCAGCTCGACAGGGTTCACTGAAGCTTTCTTT. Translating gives CASSSTGFTEAFF.

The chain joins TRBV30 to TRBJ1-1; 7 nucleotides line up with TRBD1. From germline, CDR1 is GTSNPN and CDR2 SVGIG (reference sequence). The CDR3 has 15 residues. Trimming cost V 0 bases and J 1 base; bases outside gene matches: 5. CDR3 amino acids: CAWSVFGTANTEAFF. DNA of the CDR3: TGTGCCTGGAGTGTATTCGGGACAGCGAACACTGAAGCTTTCTTT.